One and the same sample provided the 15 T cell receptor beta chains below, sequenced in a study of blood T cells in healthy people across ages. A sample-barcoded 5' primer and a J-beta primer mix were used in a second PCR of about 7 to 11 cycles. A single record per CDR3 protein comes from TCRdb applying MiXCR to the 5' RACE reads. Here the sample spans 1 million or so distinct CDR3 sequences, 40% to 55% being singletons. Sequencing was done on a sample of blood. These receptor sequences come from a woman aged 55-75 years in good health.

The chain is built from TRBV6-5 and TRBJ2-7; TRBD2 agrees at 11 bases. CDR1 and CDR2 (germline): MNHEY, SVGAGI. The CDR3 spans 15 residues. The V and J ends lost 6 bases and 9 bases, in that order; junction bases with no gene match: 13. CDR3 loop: CASSPGTSGVGVQYF. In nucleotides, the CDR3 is TGTGCCAGCAGCCCCGGGACTAGCGGCGTGGGGGTGCAGTACTTC.

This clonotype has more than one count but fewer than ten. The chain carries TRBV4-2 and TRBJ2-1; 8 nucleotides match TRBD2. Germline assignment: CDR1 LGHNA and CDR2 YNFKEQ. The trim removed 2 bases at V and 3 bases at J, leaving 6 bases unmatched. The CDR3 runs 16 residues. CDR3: CASSQSWSGSYNEQFF. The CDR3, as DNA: TGTGCCAGCAGCCAATCGTGGAGCGGGAGCTACAATGAGCAGTTCTTC.

The CDR3 sequence is CASSWTGVPSTDTQYF. CDR3 coding DNA: TGTGCCAGCAGTTGGACTGGAGTGCCTAGCACAGATACGCAGTATTTT. V and J are TRBV27 and TRBJ2-3, with a possible D match to TRBD2 (5 bases). Germline CDR1 is MNHEY and CDR2 is SMNVEV (reference sequence). Trimming pared 4 bases from V and 0 bases from J, leaving 14 bases between. The CDR3 loop spans 16 amino acids.

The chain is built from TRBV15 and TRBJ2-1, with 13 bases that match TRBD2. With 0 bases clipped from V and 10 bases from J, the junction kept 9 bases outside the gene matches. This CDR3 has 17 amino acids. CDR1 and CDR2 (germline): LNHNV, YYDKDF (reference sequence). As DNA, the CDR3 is TGTGCCACCAGCAGAGATTTACTAGCGGGAGGGCCGCGGGAGCAGTTCTTC. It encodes CATSRDLLAGGPREQFF.

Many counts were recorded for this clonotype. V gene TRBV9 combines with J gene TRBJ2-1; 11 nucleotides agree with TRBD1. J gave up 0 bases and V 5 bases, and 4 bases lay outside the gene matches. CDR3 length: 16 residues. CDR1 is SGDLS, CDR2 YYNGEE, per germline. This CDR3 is CASRGQGGGSYNEQFF. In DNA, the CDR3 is TGTGCCAGCAGGGGACAGGGGGGAGGCTCCTACAATGAGCAGTTCTTC.

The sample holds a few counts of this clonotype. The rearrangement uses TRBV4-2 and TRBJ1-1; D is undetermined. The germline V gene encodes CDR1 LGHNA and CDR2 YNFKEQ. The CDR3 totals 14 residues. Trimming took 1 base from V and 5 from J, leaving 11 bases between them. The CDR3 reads CASSQGEVGTEAFF. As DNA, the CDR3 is TGTGCCAGCAGCCAAGGGGAGGTGGGGACTGAAGCTTTCTTT.

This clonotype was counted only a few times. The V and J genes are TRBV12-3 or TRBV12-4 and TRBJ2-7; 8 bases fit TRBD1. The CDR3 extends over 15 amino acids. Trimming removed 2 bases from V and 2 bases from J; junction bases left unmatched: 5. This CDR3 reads CASSLRDRPTYEQYF. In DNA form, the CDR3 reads TGTGCCAGCAGTTTAAGGGACAGGCCCACCTACGAGCAGTACTTC.

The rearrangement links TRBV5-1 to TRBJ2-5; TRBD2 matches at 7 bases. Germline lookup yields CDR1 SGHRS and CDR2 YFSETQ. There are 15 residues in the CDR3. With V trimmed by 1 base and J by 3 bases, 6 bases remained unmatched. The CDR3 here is CASSLMGTTEETQYF. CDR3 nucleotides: TGCGCCAGCAGCTTGATGGGGACTACGGAAGAGACCCAGTACTTC.

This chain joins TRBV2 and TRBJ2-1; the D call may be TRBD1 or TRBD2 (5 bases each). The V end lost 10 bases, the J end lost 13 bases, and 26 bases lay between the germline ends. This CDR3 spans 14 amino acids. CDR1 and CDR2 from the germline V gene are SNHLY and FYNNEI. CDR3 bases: TGTGCCACGGACCCTTTGGGGGATCAAGAGACCCAGTTCTTC. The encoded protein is CATDPLGDQETQFF.

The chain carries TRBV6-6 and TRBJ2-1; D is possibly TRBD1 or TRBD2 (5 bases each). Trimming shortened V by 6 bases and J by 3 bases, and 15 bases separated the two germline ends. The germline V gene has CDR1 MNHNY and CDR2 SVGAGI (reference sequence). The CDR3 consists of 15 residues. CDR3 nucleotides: TGTGCCAGCAGCTACCGGGACGGCCTCTACAATGAGCAGTTCTTC. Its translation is CASSYRDGLYNEQFF.

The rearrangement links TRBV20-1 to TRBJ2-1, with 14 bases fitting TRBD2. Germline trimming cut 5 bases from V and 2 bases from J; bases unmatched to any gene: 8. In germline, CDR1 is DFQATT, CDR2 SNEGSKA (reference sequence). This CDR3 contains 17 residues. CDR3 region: CSAPGLAGGFPYNEQFF. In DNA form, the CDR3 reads TGCAGTGCTCCCGGACTAGCGGGGGGATTTCCCTACAATGAGCAGTTCTTC.

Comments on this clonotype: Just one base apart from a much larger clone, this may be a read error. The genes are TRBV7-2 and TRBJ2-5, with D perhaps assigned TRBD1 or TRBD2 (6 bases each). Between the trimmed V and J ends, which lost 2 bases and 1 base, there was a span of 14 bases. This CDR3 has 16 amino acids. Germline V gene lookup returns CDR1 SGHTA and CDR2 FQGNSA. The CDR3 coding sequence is TGTGCCAGCAGCTTATCTCCCGGGGGCCCCCAAGAGACCCAGTACTTC. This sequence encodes CASSLSPGGPQETQYF.

CDR3 protein: CATSKGRGSVTDTQYF. CDR3 DNA: TGTGCCACCAGCAAGGGGAGAGGGAGCGTCACAGATACGCAGTATTTT. The J gene is TRBJ2-3, the V gene TRBV24-1, with D possibly called TRBD1 or TRBD2 (5 bases each). The CDR3 runs to 16 residues. Germline CDR1 and CDR2: KGHDR and SFDVKD. V was cut by 7 bases and J by 2 bases, with 18 bases left in between.

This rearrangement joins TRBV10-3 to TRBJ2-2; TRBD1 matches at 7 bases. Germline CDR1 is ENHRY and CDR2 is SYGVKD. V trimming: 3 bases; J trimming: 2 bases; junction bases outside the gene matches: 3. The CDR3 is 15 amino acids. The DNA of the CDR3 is TGTGCCATCAGTGAAGGGACAGCAAACACCGGGGAGCTGTTTTTT. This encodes CAISEGTANTGELFF.

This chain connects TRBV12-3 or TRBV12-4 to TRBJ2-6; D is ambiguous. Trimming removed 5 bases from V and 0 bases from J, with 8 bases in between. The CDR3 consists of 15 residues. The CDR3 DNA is TGTGCCAGCAGTAGGGTCCGCTCTGGGGCCAACGTCCTGACTTTC. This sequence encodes CASSRVRSGANVLTF.